This entry lists 27 T cell receptor beta chains sequenced from one sample in a study of immune cell composition in non-small cell lung cancer. Sequenced by immunoSEQ multiplex PCR; TCRdb stores in-frame clones only, minus some. This sample yields 9,000 to 10,000 clones, of which 60% to 70% are seen a single time; 7.5% to 9.5% belongs to the top ten. The specimen sequenced was lung tumor tissue. All receptors come from a human donor with non-small cell lung cancer.

A single count supports this clone. This chain joins TRBV7-3 and TRBJ1-1; tentative D call: TRBD1 (6 bases). This CDR3 spans 14 amino acids. Deletions cut 2 bases from V and 0 bases from J, with 7 bases between. Germline CDR1 reads SGHTA; CDR2 reads FQGTGA. CDR3 bases: TGTGCCAGCAGCTTAGCAGGGGTGAACACTGAAGCTTTCTTT. Translation: CASSLAGVNTEAFF. The variable domain in full, with the rest retrieved from reference TRBV7-3 and TRBJ1-1, is GAGVSQTPSNKVTEKGKYVELRCDPISGHTALYWYRQSLGQGPEFLIYFQGTGAADDSGLPNDRFFAVRPEGSVSTLKIQRTERGDSAVYLCASSLAGVNTEAFFGQGTRLTVV.

The J gene is TRBJ1-1, the V gene TRBV6-5; D is possibly TRBD1 (6 bases). V was trimmed by 0 bases and J by 11 bases, leaving 16 bases between them. Germline CDR1 is MNHEY and CDR2 is SVGAGI. The CDR3 covers 14 residues. The CDR3 sequence is CASSYSISWGLAFF. The CDR3, as DNA: TGTGCCAGCAGTTACTCGATTTCGTGGGGGCTGGCTTTCTTT.

The V call is TRBV6-6, the J call TRBJ1-2; D gene ambiguous. Germline lookup yields CDR1 MNHNY and CDR2 SVGAGI (reference sequence). The V gene lost 2 bases and the J gene lost 2 bases, with 6 bases spanning the gap. The CDR3 is 13 residues long. Here the CDR3 DNA reads TGTGCCAGCAGTTACAGTGAGAACTATGGCTACACCTTC. This sequence encodes CASSYSENYGYTF.

A few counts support this clone. This chain connects TRBV4-3 to TRBJ2-1; 10 positions match TRBD2. Trimming took 6 bases from V and 14 from J; bases not matched to a gene: 7. The CDR3 contains 12 residues. Germline CDR1 is LGHNA and CDR2 is YSLEER. The CDR3, as DNA: TGCGCCAGCAGGGCGAGCGGGGGGGCTAAGTTCTTC. Its translation is CASRASGGAKFF.

The chain carries TRBV29-1 and TRBJ1-1, with TRBD1 matching over 10 bases. The junction had 5 bases not matched to a gene; V was cut back by 3 bases and J by 10 bases. The germline CDR1 and CDR2 sequences are SQVTM and ANQGSEA. This CDR3 contains 12 residues. The CDR3 bases are TGCAGCGTTGAGAGACAGGGGGCGATAGCTTTCTTT. It is translated as CSVERQGAIAFF.

V usage is TRBV19 and J usage is TRBJ1-1, with D hard to call. The ends were cut back, 9 bases at V and 8 bases at J, with 19 bases in the middle. Germline values: CDR1 LNHDA, CDR2 SQIVND (reference sequence). The CDR3 has 13 residues. CDR3 nucleotides: TGTGCCAGCCTGCTCAACAGTCGATCGGAAGCTTTCTTT. Its protein product is CASLLNSRSEAFF.

The CDR3 DNA reads TGTGCCAGCAGTGAATTCTTTGGGGGGGCCTCTGGGGCCAACGTCCTGACTTTC. It encodes CASSEFFGGASGANVLTF. The V and J genes are TRBV25-1 and TRBJ2-6; tentatively, D is TRBD2 (7 bases). V lost 1 base and J 0 bases, leaving 13 bases between the germline ends. This CDR3 has 18 amino acids. Germline loops: CDR1 MGHDK, CDR2 SYGVNS.

The chain links TRBV27 to TRBJ2-2; 9 positions match TRBD1. Germline V lookup: CDR1 MNHEY, CDR2 SMNVEV (reference sequence). The CDR3 contains 15 residues. The trim removed 6 bases at V and 1 base at J, leaving 3 bases unmatched. DNA for the CDR3: TGTGCCAGCAGACAGGGACAGGGGAACACCGGGGAGCTGTTTTTT. As protein: CASRQGQGNTGELFF.

The CDR3 is CASNQPGTVYEQYF. In nucleotides, the CDR3 is TGTGCCAGCAACCAGCCCGGGACAGTATACGAGCAGTACTTC. This chain connects TRBV6-6 to TRBJ2-7; 7 positions match TRBD1. CDR1 is MNHNY and CDR2 is SVGAGI in the germline V gene (reference sequence). This CDR3 has 14 amino acids. Trimming at V came to 7 bases and at J to 4 bases, leaving 10 bases not matched to a gene.

This sequence joins TRBV27 and TRBJ1-1; no definite D call. Trimming pared 6 bases from V and 2 bases from J, leaving 10 bases between. Germline V gives CDR1 MNHEY, CDR2 SMNVEV (reference sequence). This CDR3 contains 13 residues. The CDR3 DNA reads as TGTGCCAGCAGCATCCCCGGTAACACTGAAGCTTTCTTT. Amino acid sequence: CASSIPGNTEAFF.

The rearrangement uses TRBV5-1 and TRBJ1-2; 7 nucleotides agree with TRBD1. The germline gives CDR1 SGHRS, CDR2 YFSETQ. The J segment lost 8 bases and the V segment lost 2 bases, leaving 9 bases of the junction unmatched. The CDR3 runs to 14 residues. CDR3 sequence reads: CASSFTGALEGYTF. The CDR3 region has the DNA TGCGCCAGCAGCTTTACAGGGGCTTTAGAGGGCTACACCTTC.

For this clone: One end of the junction fails to match germline, which may point to a read error. V and J are TRBV5-1 and TRBJ2-1; 12 nucleotides align to TRBD1. Germline-derived CDR1 and CDR2 are SGHRS and YFSETQ. The CDR3 totals 15 residues. The CDR3 loop reads CASSPGQGAYNEQFF. CDR3 DNA sequence: TGCGCCAGCAGCCCGGGACAGGGGGCGTACAATGAGCAATTCTTC.

The chain links TRBV4-1 to TRBJ1-4; 9 bases map to TRBD1. With V trimmed by 0 bases and J by 5 bases, 7 bases remained unmatched. The CDR3 extends over 17 amino acids. Per germline, CDR1 MGHRA and CDR2 YSYEKL. The CDR3, as DNA: TGCGCCAGCAGCCAAGATGTCCCGGGGACAGGGAATGAAAAACTGTTTTTT. Translated, it gives CASSQDVPGTGNEKLFF.

This clone was recorded a few times. V is TRBV28 and J is TRBJ2-2; possible D gene TRBD2, 6 bases. Trimming took off 7 bases at V and 4 bases at J, with 13 bases between the two ends. Germline V CDR1 and CDR2: MDHEN, SYDVKM. The CDR3 is 14 residues long. CDR3 in amino acids: CASNLGTPTGELFF. The CDR3 region has the DNA TGTGCCAGCAACCTAGGGACTCCCACCGGGGAGCTGTTTTTT.

This clone showed up just a few times. This chain connects TRBV7-9 to TRBJ1-2; D is perhaps TRBD1 (5 bases). V was trimmed by 2 bases and J by 7 bases, leaving 14 bases between them. CDR1 SEHNR and CDR2 FQNEAQ come from the germline V gene (reference sequence). The CDR3 length is 14 residues. CDR3 region: CASSLLGRVAGYTF. The CDR3 DNA reads as TGTGCCAGCAGCTTATTGGGCAGGGTGGCTGGCTACACCTTC.

This clone was seen a few times. Mismatch with germline at one junction end may stem from a read error. The rearrangement uses TRBV7-7 and TRBJ2-7; either TRBD1 or TRBD2 may fit D (5 bases each). Per the germline V gene, CDR1 is SSHAT and CDR2 is FNYEAQ (reference sequence). The CDR3 has 15 amino acids. The CDR3, as DNA: TGTGCTAGCAGCTTGTCACGAGGGGCAGCCTACGAGCAGTACTTC. It encodes CASSLSRGAAYEQYF.

There are a few counts of this clone. The V gene is TRBV7-8, the J gene TRBJ1-1, with TRBD1 matching 7 bases. Germline CDR1 is SGHVS and CDR2 is FQNEAQ. The trim removed 5 bases at V and 3 bases at J, leaving 9 bases unmatched. The CDR3 runs to 15 residues. CDR3 bases: TGTGCCAGCAGCCTCACTCGAGACAGGGACACTGAAGCTTTCTTT. Its translation is CASSLTRDRDTEAFF.

The rearrangement links TRBV5-1 to TRBJ2-2, with a tentative D call TRBD1 (7 bases). This CDR3 is built from 17 residues. Trimming cost V 4 bases and J 0 bases, with 16 bases left between them. Per the germline V gene, CDR1 is SGHRS and CDR2 is YFSETQ. CDR3 in amino acids: CASSPTGGTANTGELFF. The CDR3 DNA follows: TGCGCCAGCAGCCCAACAGGCGGGACAGCGAACACCGGGGAGCTGTTTTTT.

There are a few counts of this clone. The chain has TRBV6-1 and TRBJ2-1, with D perhaps TRBD2 (6 bases). V gave up 10 bases and J gave up 1 base, with 17 bases separating them. This CDR3 has 15 amino acids. Per germline, CDR1 MNHNS and CDR2 SASEGT. CDR3 loop: CATLRGLASYNEQFF. The CDR3 nucleotides are TGTGCCACCCTCCGCGGGCTAGCGTCCTACAATGAGCAGTTCTTC.

The chain employs TRBV11-2 and TRBJ1-2, with D unresolved. Germline CDR1 reads SGHAT; CDR2 reads FQNNGV. Trimming shortened V by 2 bases and J by 5 bases, and 6 bases separated the two germline ends. This CDR3 has 12 amino acids. Here the CDR3 reads CASSLSDYGYTF. CDR3 DNA sequence: TGTGCCAGCAGCTTATCGGATTATGGCTACACCTTC.

There are a few counts of this clone. The chain uses TRBV28 and TRBJ2-3; D might be TRBD2 (5 bases). The germline CDR1 and CDR2 sequences are MDHEN and SYDVKM. Trimming removed 2 bases at V and 13 bases at J, with 13 bases between. The CDR3 has 12 residues. The CDR3 here is CASSLRASLKYF. CDR3 bases: TGTGCCAGCAGTTTAAGGGCTAGCCTAAAGTATTTT.

The chain employs TRBV7-3 and TRBJ2-1, with D possibly matching TRBD2 (6 bases). The CDR3 totals 15 residues. Germline V gene sequence: CDR1 SGHTA, CDR2 FQGTGA. V was cut by 4 bases and J by 4 bases, with 14 bases left in between. Here the CDR3 reads CASSSGSAYYNEQFF. For the CDR3, the DNA is TGTGCCAGCAGCTCCGGGAGTGCCTATTACAATGAGCAGTTCTTC.

This chain links TRBV6-6 with TRBJ2-7; tentative D call: TRBD2 (6 bases). This CDR3 contains 15 residues. Germline V gives CDR1 MNHNY, CDR2 SVGAGI (reference sequence). The V gene lost 9 bases and the J gene lost 3 bases, with 21 bases spanning the gap. The CDR3 loop is CASNLGRGSLYEQYF. CDR3 DNA sequence: TGTGCCAGTAATCTAGGACGGGGGTCCCTCTACGAGCAGTACTTC.

V usage is TRBV30 and J usage is TRBJ2-2; D is perhaps TRBD2 (6 bases). The germline V gene has CDR1 GTSNPN and CDR2 SVGIG (reference sequence). The CDR3 covers 17 residues. The V gene lost 1 base and the J gene lost 0 bases, with 15 bases spanning the gap. The CDR3 spells CAWSANYASANTGELFF. The CDR3 region has the DNA TGTGCCTGGAGTGCCAACTATGCTAGCGCGAACACCGGGGAGCTGTTTTTT. The full variable domain, with the rest looked up from reference TRBV30 and TRBJ2-2, is SQTIHQWPATLVQPVGSPLSLECTVEGTSNPNLYWYRQAAGRGLQLLFYSVGIGQISSEVPQNLSASRPQDRQFILSSKKLLLSDSGFYLCAWSANYASANTGELFFGEGSRLTVL.

V gene TRBV7-2 combines with J gene TRBJ1-1; D gene ambiguous. The germline V and J ends were trimmed by 5 bases and 4 bases, with 11 bases remaining between them. The CDR3 is made up of 13 amino acids. Germline V gives CDR1 SGHTA, CDR2 FQGNSA. The CDR3 nucleotides are TGTGCCAGCAGCCCCCCCGGTTCCACTGAAGCTTTCTTT. Encoded protein: CASSPPGSTEAFF.

The rearrangement links TRBV11-3 to TRBJ2-2; D is unresolved. Germline-derived CDR1 and CDR2 are SGHNT and YENEEA. V was shortened by 3 bases and J by 2 bases, with 10 bases between the two germline ends. CDR3 length equals 15 residues. The CDR3, as DNA: TGTGCCAGCAGCTTGGCAGGAGTTAACACCGGGGAGCTGTTTTTT. Residues: CASSLAGVNTGELFF. The complete variable domain, with remaining parts taken from reference TRBV11-3 and TRBJ2-2, reads EAGVVQSPRYKIIEKKQPVAFWCNPISGHNTLYWYLQNLGQGPELLIRYENEEAVDDSQLPKDRFSAERLKGVDSTLKIQPAELGDSAVYLCASSLAGVNTGELFFGEGSRLTVL.

This chain connects TRBV9 to TRBJ2-6; D not resolved. This CDR3 is built from 13 residues. V was shortened by 3 bases and J by 4 bases, with 5 bases between the two germline ends. CDR1 SGDLS and CDR2 YYNGEE come from the germline V gene. This CDR3 is CASSESGANVLTF. CDR3 nucleotides: TGTGCCAGCAGCGAATCCGGGGCCAACGTCCTGACTTTC.